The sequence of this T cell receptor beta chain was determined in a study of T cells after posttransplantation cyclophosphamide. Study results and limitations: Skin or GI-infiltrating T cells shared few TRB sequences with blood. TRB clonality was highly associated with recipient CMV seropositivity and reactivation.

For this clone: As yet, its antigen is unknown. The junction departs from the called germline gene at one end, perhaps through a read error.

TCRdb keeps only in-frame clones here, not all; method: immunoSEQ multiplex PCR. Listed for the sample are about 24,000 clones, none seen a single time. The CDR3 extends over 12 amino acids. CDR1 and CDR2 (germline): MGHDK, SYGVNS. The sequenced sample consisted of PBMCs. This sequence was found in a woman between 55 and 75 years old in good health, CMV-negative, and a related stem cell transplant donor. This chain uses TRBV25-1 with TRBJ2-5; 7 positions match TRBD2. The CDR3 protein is CASSAEGLPLHF. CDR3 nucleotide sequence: TGTGCCAGCAGTGCAGAGGGACTACCCCTCCACTTC. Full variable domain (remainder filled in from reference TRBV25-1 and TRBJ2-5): EADIYQTPRYLVIGTGKKITLECSQTMGHDKMYWYQQDPGMELHLIHYSYGVNSTEKGDLSSESTVSRIRTEHFPLTLESARPSHTSQYLCASSAEGLPLHFGPGTRLLVL.